Sequencing of this TCR beta chain was carried out in a study of Graves' ophthalmopathy and Graves' hyperthyroidism. Germline assignment: CDR1 SQVTM and CDR2 ANQGSEA. After removal of 4 bases from V and 2 bases from J, the junction contained 3 bases not matched to a gene. This CDR3 region has 13 residues. RNA transcripts yielded amplified TCR beta CDR3 regions. RT-PCR in the first round used HTBI primers; a second-round multiplex PCR followed. One entry per CDR3 protein results from TCRdb running MiXCR on the multiplex PCR reads. The sample has around 660,000 distinct CDR3 sequences; just over 40% are singletons.

The sequencing sample was made of peripheral blood. The TCR sequence derives from an adult man with Graves' ophthalmopathy. This chain uses TRBV29-1 with TRBJ2-5; the match to TRBD1 covers 8 bases. The CDR3 coding sequence is TGCAGCGTTGGGGGACAGGCGCAAGAGACCCAGTACTTC. Its protein is CSVGGQAQETQYF.